This T cell receptor (beta chain) stems from a study of radiotherapy plus CTLA-4 blockade in lung cancer. About the research overall: With 31% of patients having disease control, objective responses were seen in approximately 18%. Study observations and caveats: How blood T cell clones changed early, along with interferon-beta, reportedly forecast response best. There was expansion of tumor-derived TCR clones in blood after radiotherapy plus ipilimumab.

The CDR3 contains 15 residues. V lost 2 bases and J 5 bases, leaving 13 bases between the germline ends. CDR1 is MNHNS, CDR2 SASEGT, per germline. About this clone itself: Its target is not known.

Focal radiation was given together with CTLA-4 blockade (ipilimumab) to patients with chemo-refractory metastatic non-small-cell lung cancer. The method was immunoSEQ multiplex PCR; TCRdb's version includes in-frame clones alone and lacks a portion of them. Among 56,000 or so clones listed, approximately 79% were seen once. The source was peripheral blood, collected from a patient treated with radiotherapy plus ipilimumab. This clonotype was sampled from a human donor with non-small cell lung cancer who had a partial response to radiotherapy plus ipilimumab. The rearrangement uses TRBV6-1 and TRBJ2-1, with D possibly being TRBD2 (6 bases). The CDR3: CASSEPGDLNNEQFF. CDR3 DNA: TGTGCCAGCAGTGAACCGGGGGACTTAAACAATGAGCAGTTCTTC.